The 27 T cell receptor beta chains listed next were all sequenced from one sample in a study of cytomegalovirus exposure and HLA in healthy donors. 13 Jbeta primers and 60 Vbeta primers were used for the PCR. Generated by immunoSEQ multiplex PCR, the TCRdb table keeps only in-frame clones and is missing some. This sample has about 160,000 clones, with about 80% found just once. The specimen was PBMCs. All receptors derive from a man under 40 in good health and CMV-seropositive.

This chain connects TRBV7-9 to TRBJ2-5; D possibly corresponds to TRBD2 (6 bases). The V and J ends lost 5 bases and 2 bases respectively, with 12 bases between them. The V gene's germline CDR1 is SEHNR and CDR2 FQNEAQ (reference sequence). The CDR3 has 14 residues. The CDR3 DNA reads as TGTGCCAGCAGCAGCCGGGACTTACAAGAGACCCAGTACTTC. It translates to CASSSRDLQETQYF.

This clone has just a few counts. V is TRBV4-2 and J is TRBJ1-1; tentative D call: TRBD1 (5 bases). This CDR3 comprises 14 residues. The germline gives CDR1 LGHNA, CDR2 YNFKEQ. The V gene lost 0 bases and the J gene lost 7 bases, with 12 bases spanning the gap. CDR3 in amino acids: CASSQDLGQGEAFF. CDR3 sequence (DNA): TGTGCCAGCAGCCAAGATCTGGGCCAGGGTGAAGCTTTCTTT.

The J gene is TRBJ2-7, the V gene TRBV6-5; TRBD1 agrees at 10 bases. The germline CDR1 and CDR2 sequences are MNHEY and SVGAGI. The CDR3 runs 16 residues. V dropped 0 bases and J dropped 3; count of bases not matched to a gene: 5. CDR3 bases: TGTGCCAGCAGTTACTCTGGGACAGGGGCGGACTACGAGCAGTACTTC. It encodes CASSYSGTGADYEQYF.

The chain uses TRBV19 and TRBJ2-2, with D tentatively TRBD2 (7 bases). Trimming shortened V by 5 bases and J by 1 base, and 17 bases separated the two germline ends. CDR1 and CDR2 (germline): LNHDA, SQIVND (reference sequence). The CDR3 is 17 residues long. DNA for the CDR3: TGTGCCAGTAGTGACCGGGGGGCCACACGGAACACCGGGGAGCTGTTTTTT. As protein: CASSDRGATRNTGELFF.

The V and J genes are TRBV7-3 and TRBJ2-5; D perhaps matches TRBD2 (6 bases). This CDR3 contains 14 residues. V shed 6 bases and J shed 1 base, with 12 bases lying between them. Germline CDR1 reads SGHTA; CDR2 reads FQGTGA. The CDR3 DNA reads TGTGCCAGCAGACTCCGGACTATCCAAGAGACCCAGTACTTC. This encodes CASRLRTIQETQYF. Filled out from reference TRBV7-3 and TRBJ2-5, the complete variable domain reads GAGVSQTPSNKVTEKGKYVELRCDPISGHTALYWYRQSLGQGPEFLIYFQGTGAADDSGLPNDRFFAVRPEGSVSTLKIQRTERGDSAVYLCASRLRTIQETQYFGPGTRLLVL.

This clone was counted only a few times. This chain joins TRBV6-1 and TRBJ1-1; 7 bases match TRBD1. The CDR3 is 15 residues long. Looked up from germline, CDR1 is MNHNS and CDR2 is SASEGT. V lost 8 bases, J lost 7 bases, and 16 bases stayed unmatched. The DNA of the CDR3 is TGTGCCAGCTCTTCTGGCAGGGGGAAAGAAAATGAAGCTTTCTTT. This gives the protein CASSSGRGKENEAFF.

The chain combines TRBV7-2 with TRBJ1-1, with D maybe TRBD1 (6 bases). CDR1 SGHTA and CDR2 FQGNSA come from the germline V gene. The V end was cut by 4 bases, the J end by 1 base, with 7 bases between. The CDR3 consists of 13 residues. The CDR3, as DNA: TGTGCCAGCAGCTCGACAGGGAACACTGAAGCTTTCTTT. Residues: CASSSTGNTEAFF.

This clone was recorded a few times. The chain recombines TRBV5-6 with TRBJ1-4; maybe TRBD1 (6 bases). Per germline, CDR1 SGHDT and CDR2 YYEEEE. The V end lost 1 base, the J end lost 8 bases, and 12 bases lay between the germline ends. This CDR3 spans 14 amino acids. The CDR3 reads CASSLTGLREKLFF. As DNA, the CDR3 is TGTGCCAGCAGCTTGACAGGGTTGAGGGAAAAACTGTTTTTT.

This sequence joins TRBV11-1 and TRBJ2-7; maybe TRBD2 (5 bases). V shed 0 bases and J shed 6 bases, with 15 bases lying between them. This CDR3 has 15 amino acids. Germline assignment: CDR1 SGHAT and CDR2 FQDESV (reference sequence). The CDR3 sequence: CASSLASSYEGEQYF. In DNA, the CDR3 is TGTGCCAGCAGCTTAGCGTCTAGCTATGAAGGCGAGCAGTACTTC.

V is TRBV18 and J is TRBJ1-1; TRBD1 agrees at 7 bases. The CDR3 is made up of 15 amino acids. With 2 bases clipped from V and 3 bases from J, the junction kept 6 bases outside the gene matches. CDR1 and CDR2 from the germline V gene are KGHSH and LQKENI. The CDR3 reads CASSPDRVVDTEAFF. The CDR3 DNA reads TGTGCCAGCTCACCAGACAGGGTCGTTGACACTGAAGCTTTCTTT.

The chain carries TRBV28 and TRBJ2-3, with 7 nucleotides matching TRBD1. V was pared by 6 bases and J by 1 base, with 7 bases of the junction left unmatched. The germline V gene has CDR1 MDHEN and CDR2 SYDVKM. The CDR3 contains 15 residues. The CDR3 nucleotides read TGTGCCAGCAGATTAGGGGGCTTTGGCACAGATACGCAGTATTTT. It encodes CASRLGGFGTDTQYF.

The genes are TRBV6-1 and TRBJ1-2, with a possible D match to TRBD1 (6 bases). CDR1 and CDR2 from the germline V gene are MNHNS and SASEGT. Trimming took 2 bases from V and 7 from J, leaving 14 bases between them. This CDR3 contains 14 residues. This CDR3 is CASSEIGGLGGYTF. CDR3 nucleotide sequence: TGTGCCAGCAGTGAAATCGGGGGGCTTGGTGGCTACACCTTC.

V is TRBV19 and J is TRBJ1-1; D perhaps matches TRBD1 (5 bases). Germline values: CDR1 LNHDA, CDR2 SQIVND (reference sequence). Trimming shortened V by 3 bases and J by 2 bases, and 10 bases separated the two germline ends. The CDR3 spans 14 residues. Here the CDR3 reads CASSIWGSNTEAFF. CDR3 nucleotide sequence: TGTGCCAGTAGTATCTGGGGCTCAAACACTGAAGCTTTCTTT.

This clone was seen only once. A read error may account for a junction end that differs from germline. This sequence joins TRBV9 and TRBJ2-5; a weak D match, TRBD1 (5 bases). This CDR3 is built from 13 residues. Per the germline V gene, CDR1 is SGDLS and CDR2 is YYNGEE. The CDR3 DNA reads TGTGCCAGCAGCGTAACAGGACAAGAAACCCAGTACTTC. Translation gives CASSVTGQETQYF.

V usage is TRBV4-1 and J usage is TRBJ1-5, with TRBD1 as a possible D gene (6 bases). Germline CDR1 and CDR2: MGHRA and YSYEKL. The CDR3 has 15 residues. V was clipped by 1 base and J by 2 bases, with 9 bases between them. The CDR3 DNA follows: TGCGCCAGCAGCCAAGGACAGGAAGGCAATCAGCCCCAGCATTTT. It encodes CASSQGQEGNQPQHF.

The chain recombines TRBV5-6 with TRBJ2-7; TRBD1 matches 8 bases. V shed 6 bases, J shed 3 bases, and the junction held 8 bases outside the gene matches. Per germline, CDR1 SGHDT and CDR2 YYEEEE. CDR3 length: 14 amino acids. Written as DNA, the CDR3 is TGTGCCAGCACCAACGGACAGGGAAGCTACGAGCAGTACTTC. Translating gives CASTNGQGSYEQYF.

The chain links TRBV29-1 to TRBJ2-5; 7 bases fit TRBD1. CDR3 length: 13 residues. Germline values: CDR1 SQVTM, CDR2 ANQGSEA. J lost 4 bases, V lost 6 bases, and 8 bases had no gene match. For the CDR3, the DNA is TGCAGCGTGTTGAGGGGGCTTTTAGAGACCCAGTACTTC. Its protein product is CSVLRGLLETQYF. The full variable domain, in which reference TRBV29-1 and TRBJ2-5 provide the parts outside the CDR3, is SAVISQKPSRDICQRGTSLTIQCQVDSQVTMMFWYRQQPGQSLTLIATANQGSEATYESGFVIDKFPISRPNLTFSTLTVSNMSPEDSSIYLCSVLRGLLETQYFGPGTRLLVL.

V is TRBV25-1 and J is TRBJ2-1; TRBD2 might be the D (7 bases). V shed 6 bases and J shed 8 bases, with 14 bases lying between them. Germline V gene data show CDR1 as MGHDK and CDR2 as SYGVNS. This CDR3 is 13 amino acids long. Here the CDR3 reads CASSGGPWDEQFF. CDR3 coding DNA: TGTGCCAGCAGCGGGGGGCCATGGGATGAGCAGTTCTTC.

This clone was observed a handful of times. The chain combines TRBV29-1 with TRBJ2-7; D perhaps matches TRBD1 (5 bases). Germline CDR1 SQVTM, CDR2 ANQGSEA. Trimming cost V 6 bases and J 5 bases, with 11 bases left between them. The CDR3 length is 11 residues. This CDR3 reads CSVDSDDEQYF. The CDR3 DNA sequence: TGCAGCGTCGACAGCGACGACGAGCAGTACTTC.

V is TRBV28 and J is TRBJ2-1; 8 nucleotides match TRBD1. Germline loops: CDR1 MDHEN, CDR2 SYDVKM. The CDR3 is made up of 16 amino acids. Losses at the gene ends were 3 bases for V and 9 bases for J; bases not matched to a gene: 13. DNA for the CDR3: TGTGCCAGCAGTTTGCCTTTCAGGACAGGGAGCGGTGAGCAGTTCTTC. It specifies CASSLPFRTGSGEQFF.

This clone was detected once. The rearrangement links TRBV18 to TRBJ2-7, with 9 bases fitting TRBD1. Germline values: CDR1 KGHSH, CDR2 LQKENI. Losses at the gene ends were 3 bases for V and 1 base for J; bases not matched to a gene: 4. This CDR3 contains 15 residues. In DNA form, the CDR3 reads TGTGCCAGCTCACCCTCGGGACAGGGATCCTACGAGCAGTACTTC. Protein product: CASSPSGQGSYEQYF.

This clone occurred a few times. In the same sample, other DNA sequences code for this CDR3. This chain connects TRBV5-4 to TRBJ2-3; 7 bases are a match to TRBD2. Germline CDR1 and CDR2: SGHNT and YYREEE (reference sequence). With 0 bases clipped from V and 5 bases from J, the junction kept 3 bases outside the gene matches. The CDR3 is made up of 14 amino acids. This chain's CDR3 is CASSLVGGEDTQYF. The CDR3 bases are TGTGCCAGCAGCTTGGTGGGGGGGGAAGATACGCAGTATTTT.

This sequence joins TRBV5-6 and TRBJ2-3, with D perhaps TRBD1 (5 bases). The V gene lost 4 bases and the J gene lost 2 bases, with 8 bases spanning the gap. Germline values: CDR1 SGHDT, CDR2 YYEEEE. The CDR3 is made up of 13 amino acids. The CDR3 region is CASSQDTTDTQYF. The CDR3 DNA is TGTGCCAGCAGCCAGGACACCACAGATACGCAGTATTTT.

V gene TRBV28 combines with J gene TRBJ2-7; D might be TRBD2 (7 bases). The germline V gene has CDR1 MDHEN and CDR2 SYDVKM. The CDR3 consists of 14 residues. V gave up 2 bases and J gave up 3 bases, with 11 bases separating them. Written as DNA, the CDR3 is TGTGCCAGCAGTTTAGGGGGGGCCCACTACGAGCAGTACTTC. This encodes CASSLGGAHYEQYF.

This rearrangement joins TRBV5-1 to TRBJ1-2; D unresolved. CDR1 SGHRS and CDR2 YFSETQ come from the germline V gene. This CDR3 is 11 amino acids long. The V and J ends lost 4 bases and 8 bases respectively, with 9 bases between them. The CDR3 protein is CASSEEGGYTF. CDR3 coding DNA: TGCGCCAGCAGCGAGGAGGGAGGCTACACCTTC.

The chain links TRBV2 to TRBJ2-7, with TRBD2 as a possible D gene (5 bases). Germline V gives CDR1 SNHLY, CDR2 FYNNEI. This CDR3 region has 14 residues. V lost 6 bases and J lost 2, with 14 bases in between. CDR3 DNA sequence: TGTGCCAGCAGACTGAGGGAGCCCACCTACGAGCAGTACTTC. This gives the protein CASRLREPTYEQYF.

The J gene is TRBJ2-3, the V gene TRBV4-1; D possibly corresponds to TRBD2 (6 bases). This CDR3 has 17 amino acids. With 2 bases removed from V and 8 bases from J, the gap between germline ends came to 23 bases. Germline CDR1 MGHRA, CDR2 YSYEKL. CDR3 sequence: CASSQPSTGTQLGTQYF. In DNA, the CDR3 is TGCGCCAGCAGCCAACCCTCCACTGGGACTCAACTCGGTACGCAGTATTTT.